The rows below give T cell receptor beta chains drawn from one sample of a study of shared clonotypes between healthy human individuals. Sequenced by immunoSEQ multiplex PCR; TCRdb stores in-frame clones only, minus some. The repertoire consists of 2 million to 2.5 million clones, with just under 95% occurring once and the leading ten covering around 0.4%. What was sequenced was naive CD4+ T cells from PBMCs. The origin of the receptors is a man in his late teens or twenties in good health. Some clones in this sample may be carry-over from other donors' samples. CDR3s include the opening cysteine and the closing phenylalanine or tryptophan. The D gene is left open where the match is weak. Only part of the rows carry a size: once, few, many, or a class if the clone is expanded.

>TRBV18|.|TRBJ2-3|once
CASSPPTRSDTQYF
TGTGCCAGCTCACCACCGACTAGATCAGATACGCAGTATTTT
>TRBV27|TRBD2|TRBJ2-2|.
CASSLQRGGELFF
TGTGCCAGCAGTTTACAGCGGGGCGGGGAGCTGTTTTTT
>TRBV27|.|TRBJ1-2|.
CASSLWGNYGYTF
TGTGCCAGCAGTCTATGGGGAAACTATGGCTACACCTTC
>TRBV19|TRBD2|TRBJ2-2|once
CASGRAGGGTGELFF
TGTGCCAGTGGCCGAGCGGGAGGCGGAACCGGGGAGCTGTTTTTT
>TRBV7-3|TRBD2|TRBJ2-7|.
CASSYGLAGVYEQYF
TGTGCCAGCAGCTATGGACTAGCGGGAGTGTACGAGCAGTACTTC
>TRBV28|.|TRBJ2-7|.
CASSLTGLTYEQYF
TGTGCCAGCAGTTTAACGGGTCTCACCTACGAGCAGTACTTC
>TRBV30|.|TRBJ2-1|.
CALGVSYSYNEQFF
TGTGCCCTGGGGGTCAGCTACTCCTACAATGAGCAGTTCTTC
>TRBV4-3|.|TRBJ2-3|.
CASSQTPGTPDTQYF
TGCGCCAGCAGCCAAACTCCTGGGACTCCAGATACGCAGTATTTT
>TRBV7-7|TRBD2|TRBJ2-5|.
CASSLGASGYQETQYF
TGTGCCAGCAGCTTAGGGGCTAGCGGGTATCAAGAGACCCAGTACTTC
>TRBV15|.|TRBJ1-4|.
CATSRGPGGPGYEKLFF
TGTGCCACCAGCAGGGGACCCGGGGGCCCGGGCTATGAAAAACTGTTTTTT
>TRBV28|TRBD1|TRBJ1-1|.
CASSPTGTGVNTEAFF
TGTGCCAGCAGTCCCACCGGGACAGGGGTGAACACTGAAGCTTTCTTT
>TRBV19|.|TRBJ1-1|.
CASSPRGERNTEAFF
TGTGCCAGTAGTCCTCGGGGGGAGAGGAACACTGAAGCTTTCTTT
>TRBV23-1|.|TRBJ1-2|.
CASSPHIGDTPTPPPLGGYTF
TGCGCCAGCAGTCCACACATCGGGGACACGCCTACCCCCCCACCGCTCGGCGGCTACACCTTC
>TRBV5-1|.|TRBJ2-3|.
CASSREGIGDTQYF
TGCGCCAGCAGCCGAGAGGGTATCGGAGATACGCAGTATTTT
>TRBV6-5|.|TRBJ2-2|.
CASRKLMVTGELFF
TGTGCCAGCAGAAAGCTTATGGTCACCGGGGAGCTGTTTTTT
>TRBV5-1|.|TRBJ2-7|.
CASSTGQPTYEQYF
TGCGCCAGCAGCACCGGACAGCCTACCTACGAGCAGTACTTC
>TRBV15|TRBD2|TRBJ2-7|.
CATSIKREGQYEQYF
TGTGCCACCAGCATCAAGCGGGAGGGCCAGTACGAGCAGTACTTC
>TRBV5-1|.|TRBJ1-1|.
CASSLGPRAEDEAFF
TGCGCCAGCAGCTTGGGTCCCAGGGCCGAGGATGAAGCTTTCTTT
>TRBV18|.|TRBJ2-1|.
CASSPRQILDNEQFF
TGTGCCAGCTCACCCCGACAGATCTTAGACAATGAGCAGTTCTTC
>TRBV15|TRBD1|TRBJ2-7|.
CATSRDLAGGMREQYF
TGTGCCACCAGCAGAGATCTGGCAGGGGGTATGCGCGAGCAGTACTTC
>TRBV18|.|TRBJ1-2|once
CASSPTDEFGYTF
TGTGCCAGCTCCCCGACAGACGAGTTCGGCTACACCTTC
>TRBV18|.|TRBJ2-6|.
CASSPPGANVLTF
TGTGCCAGCTCACCACCCGGGGCCAACGTCCTGACTTTC
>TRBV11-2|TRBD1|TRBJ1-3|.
CASSSNTGGEYTIYF
TGTGCCAGCAGTTCAAATACAGGGGGCGAATACACCATATATTTT
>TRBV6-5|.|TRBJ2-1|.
CASSYENGAYNEQFF
TGTGCCAGCAGTTACGAAAACGGGGCCTACAATGAGCAGTTCTTC
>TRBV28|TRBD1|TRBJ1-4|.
CATSEKGASVTNEKLFF
TGTGCTACCAGCGAGAAGGGGGCCTCTGTAACTAATGAAAAACTGTTTTTT
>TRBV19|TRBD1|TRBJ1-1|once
CASSPQGTDTEAFF
TGTGCCAGTAGTCCCCAGGGGACAGACACTGAAGCTTTCTTT
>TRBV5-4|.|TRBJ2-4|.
CASSTTVLSTENIQYF
TGTGCCAGCAGCACTACAGTGCTATCTACCGAAAACATTCAGTACTTC
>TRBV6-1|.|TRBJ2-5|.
CASSPQGGETQYF
TGTGCCAGCAGCCCCCAGGGAGGAGAGACCCAGTACTTC
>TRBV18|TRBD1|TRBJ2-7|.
CASSPGQISYEQYF
TGTGCCAGCTCACCGGGACAGATAAGCTACGAGCAGTACTTC
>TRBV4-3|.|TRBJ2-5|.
CASSEGTQETQYF
TGCGCCAGCAGTGAGGGGACCCAAGAGACCCAGTACTTC
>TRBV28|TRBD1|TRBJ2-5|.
CASTTGGQGAGETQYF
TGTGCCAGCACCACCGGAGGGCAGGGGGCGGGGGAGACCCAGTACTTC
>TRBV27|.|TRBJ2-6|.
CASSLIAGANVLTF
TGTGCCAGCAGTTTAATAGCGGGGGCCAACGTCCTGACTTTC
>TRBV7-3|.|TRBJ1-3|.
CASSQGFSSGNTIYF
TGTGCCAGCAGCCAGGGGTTTAGCTCTGGAAACACCATATATTTT
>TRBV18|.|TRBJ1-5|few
CASSPQASNQPQHF
TGTGCCAGCTCACCGCAGGCCAGCAATCAGCCCCAGCATTTT
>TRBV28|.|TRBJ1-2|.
CASSPNAQLYGYTF
TGTGCCAGCAGCCCCAACGCACAGCTCTATGGCTACACCTTC
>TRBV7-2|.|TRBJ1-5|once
CASSPEVQNHQPQHF
TGTGCCAGCAGTCCAGAGGTGCAGAACCATCAGCCCCAGCATTTT
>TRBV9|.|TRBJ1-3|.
CASSEQLTGNTIYF
TGTGCCAGCAGCGAGCAGTTGACTGGAAACACCATATATTTT
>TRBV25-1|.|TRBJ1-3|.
CASTEQGRGNTIYF
TGTGCCAGCACCGAACAGGGTAGGGGAAACACCATATATTTT
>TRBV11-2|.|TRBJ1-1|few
CASSLQGNTEAFF
TGTGCCAGCAGCTTACAGGGGAACACTGAAGCTTTCTTT
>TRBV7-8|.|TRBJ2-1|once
CASSLGLAPSYNEQFF
TGTGCCAGCAGCTTAGGGCTAGCGCCCTCCTACAATGAGCAGTTCTTC
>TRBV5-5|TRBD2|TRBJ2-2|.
CASSLLAGYTGELFF
TGTGCCAGCAGCTTACTAGCGGGGTACACCGGGGAGCTGTTTTTT
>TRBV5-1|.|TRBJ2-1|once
CASSLGQRRVNEQFF
TGCGCCAGCAGCTTGGGCCAGAGGAGGGTCAATGAGCAGTTCTTC